This record looks at one T cell receptor (beta chain) sequence and its context. The treatment: roughly 20 received Ad26.COV2.S at low or high dose, single or two shots; about 5 received placebo; per-sample allocation not given. Collection of the samples took place on day 63 after the first injection of vaccine or placebo. An Ad26 vector was used to express Wuhan-strain SARS-CoV-2 spike as the vaccine. The V gene's germline CDR1 is SGDLS and CDR2 YYNGEE. V was trimmed by 3 bases and J by 5 bases, leaving 18 bases between them. The CDR3 runs 16 residues. This specimen belongs to a study of Ad26.COV2.S vaccination and SARS-CoV-2 variants. Profiled with immunoSEQ multiplex PCR; TCRdb holds only in-frame clones, not every one. The sample carries hundreds of thousands of clones, roughly 84% recorded once.

This chain joins TRBV9 and TRBJ2-1; D may match TRBD1 or TRBD2 (5 bases each). Source: peripheral blood, taken in a trial of Ad26.COV2.S vaccine versus placebo. The source is a person aged 18-60 years who received the Ad26.COV2.S COVID-19 vaccine or a placebo. CDR3 sequence reads: CASSAIPGPTNNEQFF. The CDR3 bases are TGTGCCAGCAGCGCGATACCGGGACCAACCAACAATGAGCAGTTCTTC.